The present TCR beta chain was sequenced within a study of shared T cell receptors in the human thymus. Data came from immunoSEQ multiplex PCR; TCRdb stores just in-frame clones and leaves some out. The sample contains hundreds of thousands of clones, approximately 80% of which appear only once. With 8 bases removed from V and 5 bases from J, the gap between germline ends came to 13 bases. This CDR3 is built from 12 residues. The germline V gene has CDR1 SQVTM and CDR2 ANQGSEA. These same data were also listed under a study on human thymus T cells.

The TCR originated in a boy in the first two years of life with a congenital heart defect. This chain connects TRBV29-1 to TRBJ2-1, with D perhaps TRBD2 (5 bases). The sequenced sample consisted of thymocytes. The CDR3 DNA reads TGCAGCTCCCGGGGTTTCCACAATGAGCAGTTCTTC. The encoded protein is CSSRGFHNEQFF.